The entry that follows covers one T cell receptor beta chain sequence. Its antigen is not identified. The sample is drawn from a study of T cell responses to AZD1222 COVID-19 vaccine. Study-wide results and limits: Unmutated regions of variants are reportedly targeted by nearly half of spike-specific TCRs.

J lost 5 bases, V lost 4 bases, and 10 bases had no gene match. The CDR3 sequence is 16 residues long. CDR1 MGHRA and CDR2 YSYEKL come from the germline V gene. Sequencing was performed with immunoSEQ multiplex PCR; in TCRdb, only in-frame clones are kept and a portion is missing. The sample has 170,000 or so clones, roughly 93% seen once; the top ten hold 0.8% to 1.3%. The source is an adult who received the MenACWY meningococcal vaccine as a control. This chain uses TRBV4-1 with TRBJ2-2, with TRBD2 matching over 7 bases. The sample here was peripheral blood, taken 28 days after the second dose of the MenACWY control vaccine. The CDR3: CASSRLLGGMTGELFF. The CDR3 DNA is TGCGCCAGCAGCCGCCTTCTGGGGGGGATGACCGGGGAGCTGTTTTTT.